A single sample gave rise to the 10 T cell receptor beta chains below, sequenced in a study of blood T cell repertoires in COVID-19. The protocol was immunoSEQ multiplex PCR, while the TCRdb copy is restricted to in-frame clones and leaves out a portion. The profile shows some 220,000 clones, 65% to 90% of them singletons. The material sequenced was peripheral blood. The receptors come from a woman between 65 and 79 years old with COVID-19, enrolled during active disease.

The genes are TRBV7-9 and TRBJ2-7, with D possibly matching TRBD2 (6 bases). The CDR3 is 14 residues long. CDR1 SEHNR and CDR2 FQNEAQ come from the germline V gene (reference sequence). Trimming took off 5 bases at V and 2 bases at J, with 13 bases between the two ends. The CDR3 loop is CASSTRGTTYEQYF. The DNA for the CDR3 is TGTGCCAGCAGCACCCGGGGGACCACCTACGAGCAGTACTTC.

The chain combines TRBV5-1 with TRBJ2-1, with TRBD1 identical over 9 bases. The CDR3 runs to 15 residues. The germline V gene has CDR1 SGHRS and CDR2 YFSETQ. With 7 bases clipped from V and 1 base from J, the junction kept 6 bases outside the gene matches. The CDR3 reads CASLLGQGSYNEQFF. In DNA, the CDR3 is TGCGCCAGCCTTCTAGGACAGGGGTCCTACAATGAGCAGTTCTTC.

This clone was counted once. The V gene is TRBV7-2, the J gene TRBJ2-1, with 7 bases aligning to TRBD2. Germline V gene sequence: CDR1 SGHTA, CDR2 FQGNSA. The CDR3 loop spans 18 amino acids. V gave up 4 bases and J gave up 7 bases; unmatched junction bases: 19. CDR3 DNA sequence: TGTGCCAGCAGCTCCCTCCGGGACTACCTTGGTGGTGGAAATGAGCAGTTCTTC. Its translation is CASSSLRDYLGGGNEQFF. Full variable domain (missing parts from reference TRBV7-2 and TRBJ2-1): GAGVSQSPSNKVTEKGKDVELRCDPISGHTALYWYRQSLGQGLEFLIYFQGNSAPDKSGLPSDRFSAERTGGSVSTLTIQRTQQEDSAVYLCASSSLRDYLGGGNEQFFGPGTRLTVL.

The chain is built from TRBV19 and TRBJ2-2; tentative D call: TRBD2 (6 bases). This CDR3 is 17 amino acids long. Germline-derived CDR1 and CDR2 are LNHDA and SQIVND (reference sequence). V was cut by 2 bases and J by 6 bases, with 19 bases left in between. CDR3 bases: TGTGCCAGTAGTATAAGGGGCGGCACAACGGGGGCCGGGGAGCTGTTTTTT. Encoded protein: CASSIRGGTTGAGELFF. The full variable domain, in which reference TRBV19 and TRBJ2-2 provide the parts outside the CDR3, is DGGITQSPKYLFRKEGQNVTLSCEQNLNHDAMYWYRQDPGQGLRLIYYSQIVNDFQKGDIAEGYSVSREKKESFPLTVTSAQKNPTAFYLCASSIRGGTTGAGELFFGEGSRLTVL.

This chain joins TRBV9 and TRBJ2-7; D not certain. The CDR3 loop spans 14 amino acids. Trimming shortened V by 0 bases and J by 3 bases, and 10 bases separated the two germline ends. Germline CDR1 SGDLS, CDR2 YYNGEE. CDR3 sequence: CASSVAGNHYEQYF. The CDR3 bases are TGTGCCAGCAGCGTAGCAGGAAACCACTACGAGCAGTACTTC.

V usage is TRBV7-2 and J usage is TRBJ2-2; 9 nucleotides match TRBD2. The CDR3 has 17 amino acids. The J segment lost 5 bases and the V segment lost 3 bases, leaving 10 bases of the junction unmatched. Looked up from germline, CDR1 is SGHTA and CDR2 is FQGNSA. The chain's CDR3 is CASSFSQRGAWTGELFF. DNA for the CDR3: TGTGCCAGCAGCTTCTCCCAGCGGGGGGCGTGGACCGGGGAGCTGTTTTTT.

The chain links TRBV18 to TRBJ1-1, with D unclear. This CDR3 contains 14 residues. Germline-derived CDR1 and CDR2 are KGHSH and LQKENI. With 3 bases removed from V and 1 base from J, the gap between germline ends came to 9 bases. The CDR3 protein is CASSPSRQNTEAFF. CDR3 DNA: TGTGCCAGCTCACCTTCGAGACAGAACACTGAAGCTTTCTTT.

This clone was counted between two and nine times. The same CDR3 is also encoded by other DNA sequences in this sample. The chain links TRBV3-1 (or the pseudogene TRBV3-2) to TRBJ2-3; the match to TRBD2 covers 7 bases. Trimming took 5 bases from V and 3 from J; bases not matched to a gene: 8. The CDR3 contains 15 residues. In germline, CDR1 is LGHDT, CDR2 YNNKEL (reference sequence). CDR3 coding DNA: TGTGCCAGCAGCAGCGGGACCTCCTTAACAGATACGCAGTATTTT. Translated, it gives CASSSGTSLTDTQYF.

The sample holds one count of this clone. V gene TRBV4-3 combines with J gene TRBJ1-1; D gene ambiguous. The CDR3 has 16 amino acids. V shed 0 bases and J shed 1 base, with 12 bases lying between them. From germline, CDR1 is LGHNA and CDR2 YSLEER. The CDR3 DNA sequence: TGCGCCAGCAGCCAAGATAGGGCGGGAGCGAACACTGAAGCTTTCTTT. Protein sequence: CASSQDRAGANTEAFF.

CDR3 DNA sequence: TGTGCCAGCAGTGGTGGCCTTAGCAATCAGCCCCAGCATTTT. This gives the protein CASSGGLSNQPQHF. This chain connects TRBV2 to TRBJ1-5, with D unresolved. V lost 4 bases to trimming and J lost 0 bases, with 7 bases between them. The germline CDR1 and CDR2 sequences are SNHLY and FYNNEI. The CDR3 is 14 residues long.